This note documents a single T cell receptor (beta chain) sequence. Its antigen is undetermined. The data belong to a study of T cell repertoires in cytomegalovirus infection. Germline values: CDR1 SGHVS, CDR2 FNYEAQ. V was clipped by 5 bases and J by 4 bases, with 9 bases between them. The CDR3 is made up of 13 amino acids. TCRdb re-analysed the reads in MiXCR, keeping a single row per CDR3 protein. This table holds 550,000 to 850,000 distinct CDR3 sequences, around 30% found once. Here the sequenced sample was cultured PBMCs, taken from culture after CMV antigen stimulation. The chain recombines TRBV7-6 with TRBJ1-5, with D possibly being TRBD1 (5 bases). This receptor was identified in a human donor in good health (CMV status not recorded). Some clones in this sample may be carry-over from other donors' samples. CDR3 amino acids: CASSKQVNQPQHF. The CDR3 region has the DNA TGTGCCAGCAGCAAACAGGTGAATCAGCCCCAGCATTTT.